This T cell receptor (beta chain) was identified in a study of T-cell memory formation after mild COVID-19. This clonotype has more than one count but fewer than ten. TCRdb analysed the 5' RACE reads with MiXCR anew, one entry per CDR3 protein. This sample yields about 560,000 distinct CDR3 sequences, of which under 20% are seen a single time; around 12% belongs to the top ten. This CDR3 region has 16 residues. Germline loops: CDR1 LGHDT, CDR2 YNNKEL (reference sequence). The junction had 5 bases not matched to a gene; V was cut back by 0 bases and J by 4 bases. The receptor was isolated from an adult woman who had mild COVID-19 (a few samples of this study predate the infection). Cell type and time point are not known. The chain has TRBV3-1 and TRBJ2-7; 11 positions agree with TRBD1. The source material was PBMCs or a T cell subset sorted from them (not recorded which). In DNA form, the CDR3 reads TGTGCCAGCAGCCAAGATCCCGGACAGGGGGCGTACGAGCAGTACTTC. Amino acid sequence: CASSQDPGQGAYEQYF.